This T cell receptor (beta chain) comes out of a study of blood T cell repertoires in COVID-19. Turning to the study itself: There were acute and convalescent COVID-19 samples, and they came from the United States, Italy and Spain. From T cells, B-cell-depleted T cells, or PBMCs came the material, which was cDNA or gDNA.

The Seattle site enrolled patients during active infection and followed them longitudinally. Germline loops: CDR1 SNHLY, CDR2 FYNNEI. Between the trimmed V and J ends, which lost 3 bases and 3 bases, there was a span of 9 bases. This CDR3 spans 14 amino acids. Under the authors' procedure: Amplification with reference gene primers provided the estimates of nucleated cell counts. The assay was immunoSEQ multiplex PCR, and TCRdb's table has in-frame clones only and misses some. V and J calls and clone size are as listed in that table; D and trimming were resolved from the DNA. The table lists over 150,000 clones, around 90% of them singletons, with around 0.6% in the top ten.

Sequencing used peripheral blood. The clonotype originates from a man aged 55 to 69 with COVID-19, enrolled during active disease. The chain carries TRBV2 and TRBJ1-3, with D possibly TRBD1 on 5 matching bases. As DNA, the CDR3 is TGTGCCAGCAGTGAGCCGGGACTTGGAAACACCATATATTTT. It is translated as CASSEPGLGNTIYF.